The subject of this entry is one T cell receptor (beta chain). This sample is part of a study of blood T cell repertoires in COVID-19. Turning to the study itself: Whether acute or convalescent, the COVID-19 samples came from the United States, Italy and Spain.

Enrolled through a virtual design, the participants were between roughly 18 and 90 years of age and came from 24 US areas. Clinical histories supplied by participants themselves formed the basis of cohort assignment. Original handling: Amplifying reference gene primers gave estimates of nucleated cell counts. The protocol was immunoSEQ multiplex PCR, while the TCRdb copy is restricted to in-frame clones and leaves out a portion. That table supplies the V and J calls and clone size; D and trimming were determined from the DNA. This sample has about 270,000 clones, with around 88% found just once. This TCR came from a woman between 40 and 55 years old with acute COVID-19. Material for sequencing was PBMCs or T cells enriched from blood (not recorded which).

The CDR3 loop is CASSLTRANYGYTF. The CDR3 DNA reads TGTGCCAGCAGCCTGACACGAGCTAACTATGGCTACACCTTC. This chain joins TRBV7-2 and TRBJ1-2; no clear D gene. Germline CDR1 is SGHTA and CDR2 is FQGNSA. The CDR3 is 14 amino acids. The V end lost 5 bases, the J end lost 0 bases, and 10 bases lay between the germline ends.